A single sample is the source of the 26 T cell receptor beta chains below, sequenced in a study of Ad26.COV2.S vaccination and SARS-CoV-2 variants. The protocol was immunoSEQ multiplex PCR, while the TCRdb copy is restricted to in-frame clones and leaves out a portion. The sample lists approximately 300,000 clones, more than 70% occurring once. Stated treatment: over 15 received Ad26.COV2.S at low or high dose, single or two shots; roughly five received placebo; per-sample allocation not given. Day 63 following the first vaccine or placebo injection was when the samples were taken. This sample comprised peripheral blood, obtained in a trial of Ad26.COV2.S vaccine versus placebo. Receptors originate from a person between 18 and 60 years old who received the Ad26.COV2.S COVID-19 vaccine or a placebo.

This chain connects TRBV2 to TRBJ2-1; 7 bases align to TRBD2. The germline gives CDR1 SNHLY, CDR2 FYNNEI. CDR3 size: 16 residues. J gave up 7 bases and V 5 bases, and 14 bases lay outside the gene matches. CDR3 protein: CASSQIPTRRGNEQFF. For the CDR3, the DNA is TGTGCCAGCAGTCAGATACCGACTAGGCGGGGGAATGAGCAGTTCTTC.

The chain uses TRBV18 and TRBJ2-1; D not resolved. The CDR3 contains 16 residues. In germline, CDR1 is KGHSH, CDR2 LQKENI. V lost 1 base and J 1 base, leaving 11 bases between the germline ends. The CDR3 bases are TGTGCCAGCTCACCACTAGGCTTCGCATCCTACAATGAGCAGTTCTTC. Translated, it gives CASSPLGFASYNEQFF.

The V and J genes are TRBV18 and TRBJ2-6; 7 bases are a match to TRBD1. CDR3 length: 20 residues. V lost 3 bases to trimming and J lost 1 base; unmatched junction nucleotides: 15. Germline CDR1 is KGHSH and CDR2 is LQKENI. The CDR3 DNA sequence: TGTGCCAGCTCACCGGGACAGTTCTTCCCAATAGGGTCTGGGGCCAACGTCCTGACTTTC. The encoded protein is CASSPGQFFPIGSGANVLTF.

The rearrangement links TRBV4-3 to TRBJ2-3, with 9 bases matching TRBD1. The germline gives CDR1 LGHNA, CDR2 YSLEER. Losses at the gene ends were 2 bases for V and 5 bases for J; bases not matched to a gene: 5. The CDR3 consists of 15 residues. In nucleotides, the CDR3 is TGCGCCAGCAGCCAACAGGGACAGGGAATAGATACGCAGTATTTT. Its protein is CASSQQGQGIDTQYF.

This clone has only a few counts. The genes are TRBV4-1 and TRBJ1-1, with D possibly TRBD1 on 6 matching bases. From germline, CDR1 is MGHRA and CDR2 YSYEKL. The V end was cut by 0 bases, the J end by 5 bases, with 10 bases between. This CDR3 spans 14 amino acids. The CDR3 protein is CASSQDRGSTEAFF. The CDR3 bases are TGCGCCAGCAGCCAAGACAGGGGATCGACTGAAGCTTTCTTT.

Comment on this clone: The sample contains more than one DNA sequence encoding this CDR3. The chain employs TRBV10-3 and TRBJ1-5, with unresolved D. Germline CDR1 ENHRY, CDR2 SYGVKD. This CDR3 is 14 amino acids long. V was trimmed by 0 bases and J by 2 bases, leaving 5 bases between them. The CDR3 reads CAISESGGNQPQHF. CDR3 DNA sequence: TGTGCCATCAGTGAGTCTGGAGGCAATCAGCCCCAGCATTTT.

The rearrangement uses TRBV27 and TRBJ2-7; 9 bases agree with TRBD1. From germline, CDR1 is MNHEY and CDR2 SMNVEV (reference sequence). The CDR3 consists of 13 residues. V was clipped by 3 bases and J by 12 bases; unmatched bases: 9. For the CDR3, the DNA is TGTGCCAGCAGTTTCACAAGGACAGGGGAAATGTACTTC. Protein sequence: CASSFTRTGEMYF.

The rearrangement links TRBV1 to TRBJ2-7; the table gives TRBD2 as D, unverified against the DNA. TRBV1 is shown as a pseudogene. The CDR3 sequence is 12 residues long. The CDR3 reads CTSSHVRYEQYF. The CDR3 nucleotides read TGCACCAGCAGCCACGTCCGGTACGAGCAGTACTTC.

V and J are TRBV2 and TRBJ2-5; D possibly corresponds to TRBD2 (5 bases). Germline V gene sequence: CDR1 SNHLY, CDR2 FYNNEI. The V and J ends lost 7 bases and 5 bases respectively, with 14 bases between them. The CDR3 totals 13 residues. The CDR3 sequence: CASNGDMGETQYF. CDR3 sequence (DNA): TGTGCCAGCAACGGGGATATGGGGGAGACCCAGTACTTC.

The rearrangement uses TRBV6-5 and TRBJ2-7, with a possible D match to TRBD2 (5 bases). Germline CDR1 reads MNHEY; CDR2 reads SVGAGI. This CDR3 has 16 amino acids. Trimming removed 0 bases at V and 5 bases at J, with 17 bases between. CDR3 sequence (DNA): TGTGCCAGCAGTTACTCGTTGGCTAGCATGTCCCACGAGCAGTACTTC. Translating it yields CASSYSLASMSHEQYF.

This chain uses TRBV7-9 with TRBJ2-2; 7 bases line up with TRBD1. The germline V gene encodes CDR1 SEHNR and CDR2 FQNEAQ (reference sequence). The CDR3 runs to 14 residues. Unmatched junction bases numbered 3, after V lost 2 bases and J lost 6 bases. The CDR3 nucleotides read TGTGCCAGCAGCTTAACAGGGGTGGCCGGGGAGCTGTTTTTT. As protein: CASSLTGVAGELFF.

This clone was found once. The chain couples TRBV6-6 to TRBJ2-5, with TRBD2 matching over 10 bases. Germline V gene lookup returns CDR1 MNHNY and CDR2 SVGAGI (reference sequence). This CDR3 spans 13 amino acids. After removal of 8 bases from V and 4 bases from J, the junction contained 4 bases not matched to a gene. DNA of the CDR3: TGTGCCAGCGGAAGCGGGGGGGGAGAGACCCAGTACTTC. As protein: CASGSGGGETQYF.

The chain uses TRBV6-5 and TRBJ2-7; D remains ambiguous. CDR1 and CDR2 from the germline V gene are MNHEY and SVGAGI. Deletions cut 1 base from V and 5 bases from J, with 0 bases between. The CDR3 runs 10 residues. CDR3 DNA: TGTGCCAGCAGTTACTACGAGCAGTACTTC. It codes for CASSYYEQYF.

There are a few counts of this clone. V is TRBV5-1 and J is TRBJ1-1, with D tentatively TRBD1 (6 bases). V was clipped by 5 bases and J by 1 base, with 12 bases between them. The germline V gene has CDR1 SGHRS and CDR2 YFSETQ. The CDR3 is 14 residues long. In DNA form, the CDR3 reads TGCGCCAGCAGGGCTGGACAGCAGAACACTGAAGCTTTCTTT. Its translation: CASRAGQQNTEAFF.

CDR3 sequence reads: CASSLAGTAYEQYF. The CDR3 DNA sequence: TGTGCCAGCAGCTTAGCGGGGACAGCCTACGAGCAGTACTTC. The genes are TRBV7-2 and TRBJ2-7, with 7 bases fitting TRBD1. Germline trimming cut 0 bases from V and 2 bases from J; bases unmatched to any gene: 1. Germline lookup yields CDR1 SGHTA and CDR2 FQGNSA. The CDR3 has 14 residues.

This rearrangement joins TRBV5-1 to TRBJ1-4; 7 nucleotides align to TRBD1. The junction had 11 bases not matched to a gene; V was cut back by 4 bases and J by 8 bases. This CDR3 spans 15 amino acids. CDR1 is SGHRS, CDR2 YFSETQ, per germline. CDR3: CASSPSDRAWEKLFF. CDR3 DNA: TGCGCCAGCAGCCCCTCCGACAGGGCTTGGGAAAAACTGTTTTTT.

This clone has just a few counts. V gene TRBV10-3 combines with J gene TRBJ1-1, with 8 bases identical to TRBD1. The germline V gene encodes CDR1 ENHRY and CDR2 SYGVKD. Unmatched junction bases numbered 6, after V lost 2 bases and J lost 10 bases. The CDR3 covers 13 residues. The CDR3 DNA reads TGTGCCATCAGTGAGGGGACAGGCTGGGGAGCTTTCTTT. It translates to CAISEGTGWGAFF.

Here the CDR3 DNA reads TGTGCCAGCAGCCTTAGCGGGGCTCACAATGAGCAGTTCTTC. Encoded protein: CASSLSGAHNEQFF. V and J are TRBV3-1 (or the pseudogene TRBV3-2) and TRBJ2-1, with 8 bases lining up with TRBD2. Germline V CDR1 and CDR2: LGHDT, YNNKEL (reference sequence). The CDR3 runs 14 residues. The J segment lost 5 bases and the V segment lost 4 bases, leaving 4 bases of the junction unmatched.

The chain joins TRBV15 to TRBJ1-1; D might be TRBD1 (5 bases). V was shortened by 3 bases and J by 6 bases, with 11 bases between the two germline ends. The CDR3 covers 13 residues. Germline assignment: CDR1 LNHNV and CDR2 YYDKDF (reference sequence). DNA for the CDR3: TGTGCCACCAGCAGGGCGAGGGGAGCTGAAGCTTTCTTT. Encoded protein: CATSRARGAEAFF.

J is TRBJ1-1 and V is TRBV12-3 or TRBV12-4; a possible D gene is TRBD1 (5 bases). Trimming took off 6 bases at V and 11 bases at J, with 16 bases between the two ends. The CDR3 totals 12 residues. This CDR3 is CASSRTRDYAFF. CDR3 nucleotide sequence: TGTGCCAGCAGCCGGACTAGGGACTACGCTTTCTTT.

This chain links TRBV5-4 with TRBJ2-5, with D perhaps TRBD1 (5 bases). Trimming took off 3 bases at V and 5 bases at J, with 14 bases between the two ends. The CDR3 is 14 residues long. Germline lookup yields CDR1 SGHNT and CDR2 YYREEE (reference sequence). CDR3 coding DNA: TGTGCCAGCAGCTCCCAAGGGGTCGGGGAGACCCAGTACTTC. Translating gives CASSSQGVGETQYF.

V is TRBV27 and J is TRBJ1-1; no reliable D call. The CDR3 sequence is 13 residues long. Per the germline V gene, CDR1 is MNHEY and CDR2 is SMNVEV (reference sequence). V lost 3 bases, J lost 3 bases, and 8 bases lay in between. DNA for the CDR3: TGTGCCAGCAGTTTGATGGAGTACACTGAAGCTTTCTTT. It specifies CASSLMEYTEAFF.

J is TRBJ1-2 and V is TRBV7-9; 7 bases align to TRBD1. Germline V gives CDR1 SEHNR, CDR2 FQNEAQ (reference sequence). The CDR3 is 14 amino acids. J lost 7 bases, V lost 2 bases, and 7 bases had no gene match. CDR3: CASSLQGGTGGYTF. Written as DNA, the CDR3 is TGTGCCAGCAGCTTACAGGGGGGCACGGGTGGCTACACCTTC.

The chain combines TRBV27 with TRBJ1-2; TRBD1 aligns across 12 bases. Trimming removed 6 bases from V and 5 bases from J; junction bases left unmatched: 7. In germline, CDR1 is MNHEY, CDR2 SMNVEV (reference sequence). CDR3 length equals 15 residues. CDR3 region: CASRNRDRGQYGYTF. The CDR3 DNA reads TGTGCCAGCAGGAACCGGGACAGGGGGCAATATGGCTACACCTTC.

The chain has TRBV5-1 and TRBJ1-4, with D uncertain. The ends were cut back, 0 bases at V and 8 bases at J, with 14 bases in the middle. This CDR3 is built from 15 residues. Germline V gene data show CDR1 as SGHRS and CDR2 as YFSETQ. CDR3 region: CASSLVPAVMEKLFF. The CDR3 nucleotides are TGCGCCAGCAGCTTGGTTCCGGCAGTCATGGAAAAACTGTTTTTT.

V and J are TRBV10-2 and TRBJ2-3, with D maybe TRBD1 (6 bases). Per germline, CDR1 WSHSY and CDR2 SAAADI. The CDR3 sequence is 15 residues long. The V end was cut by 4 bases, the J end by 3 bases, with 14 bases between. Here the CDR3 DNA reads TGCGCCAGCAGTGTGCCGGACAGTTCAACAGATACGCAGTATTTT. Translating gives CASSVPDSSTDTQYF.